A single sample is the source of the 6 T cell receptor beta chains below, sequenced in a study of cytomegalovirus exposure and HLA in healthy donors. Amplification used 60 Vbeta primers and 13 Jbeta primers. Produced via immunoSEQ multiplex PCR; TCRdb's table is partial and in-frame only. This table holds 110,000 or so clones, more than 60% found once. The specimen sequenced was PBMCs. These TCRs come from a man between 25 and 39 years old in good health and CMV-seronegative.

The chain employs TRBV6-5 and TRBJ2-1, with D possibly matching TRBD2 (5 bases). This CDR3 has 13 amino acids. With 2 bases removed from V and 7 bases from J, the gap between germline ends came to 9 bases. CDR1 and CDR2 (germline): MNHEY, SVGAGI. Written as DNA, the CDR3 is TGTGCCAGCAGTTACAACCTAGCTAATGAGCAGTTCTTC. It codes for CASSYNLANEQFF.

The genes are TRBV7-2 and TRBJ2-7; D might be TRBD2 (5 bases). The length of the CDR3 is 14 residues. Germline V CDR1 and CDR2: SGHTA, FQGNSA. The ends were cut back, 1 base at V and 2 bases at J, with 9 bases in the middle. CDR3 in amino acids: CASSLGSGTYEQYF. CDR3 coding DNA: TGTGCCAGCAGCTTAGGATCGGGAACCTACGAGCAGTACTTC.

The chain uses TRBV5-1 and TRBJ2-3; 11 bases map to TRBD2. V lost 2 bases and J lost 3; bases outside the gene matches: 5. This CDR3 is built from 16 residues. CDR1 is SGHRS and CDR2 is YFSETQ in the germline V gene. CDR3 sequence (DNA): TGCGCCAGCAGCTTACTAGCGGGAGCGGGGACAGATACGCAGTATTTT. It translates to CASSLLAGAGTDTQYF.

This clone was seen only a few times. The genes are TRBV7-2 and TRBJ2-6; D call uncertain. Germline lookup yields CDR1 SGHTA and CDR2 FQGNSA. Trimming removed 2 bases from V and 3 bases from J, with 2 bases in between. There are 13 residues in the CDR3. This CDR3 reads CASSLYGANVLTF. Written as DNA, the CDR3 is TGTGCCAGCAGCTTATATGGGGCCAACGTCCTGACTTTC.

The rearrangement links TRBV6-5 to TRBJ1-1; TRBD1 is a possible D gene (6 bases). CDR3 size: 14 residues. Germline assignment: CDR1 MNHEY and CDR2 SVGAGI. Trimming took off 5 bases at V and 1 base at J, with 11 bases between the two ends. The DNA of the CDR3 is TGTGCCAGCAGTAGGGAAGGGGGGAACACTGAAGCTTTCTTT. Translated: CASSREGGNTEAFF.

This chain joins TRBV6-5 and TRBJ1-2; 11 nucleotides match TRBD1. The CDR3 totals 15 residues. The V segment lost 5 bases and the J segment 3 bases; nucleotides outside the gene matches: 5. Germline CDR1 is MNHEY and CDR2 is SVGAGI. CDR3 in DNA: TGTGCCAGCAGTATGGGACAGGGGGGGGACTATGGCTACACCTTC. This codes for CASSMGQGGDYGYTF.